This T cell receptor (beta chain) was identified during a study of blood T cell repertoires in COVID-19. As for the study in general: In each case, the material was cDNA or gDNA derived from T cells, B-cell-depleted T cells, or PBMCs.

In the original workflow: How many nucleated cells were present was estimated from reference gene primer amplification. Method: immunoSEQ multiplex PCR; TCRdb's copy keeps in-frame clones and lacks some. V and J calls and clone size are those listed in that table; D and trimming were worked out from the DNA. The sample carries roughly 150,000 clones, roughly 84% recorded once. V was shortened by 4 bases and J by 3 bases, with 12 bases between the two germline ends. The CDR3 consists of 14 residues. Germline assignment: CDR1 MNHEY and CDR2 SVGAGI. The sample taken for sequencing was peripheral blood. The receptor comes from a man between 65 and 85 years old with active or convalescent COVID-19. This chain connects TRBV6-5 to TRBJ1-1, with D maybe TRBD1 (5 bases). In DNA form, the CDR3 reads TGTGCCAGCAGTTTAGGTCGGGGGGACACTGAAGCTTTCTTT. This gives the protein CASSLGRGDTEAFF.